Described below is a single TCR beta chain sequence and its context. Its antigen target is currently unknown. Base qualities are missing; no much larger clone stands one base away. V lost 5 bases and J lost 1 base, and the count of bases not matched to a germline gene is 7. The CDR3 goes from the cysteine to the phenylalanine over 15 residues. The CDR3 DNA has 45 bases and is translated from base 1. The germline V gene encodes CDR1 MNHEY and CDR2 SVGAGI. Receptor amplification or capture employed the immunoSEQ multiplex PCR assay. For the multiplex PCR, a mixture combining 60 forward primers for TCR Vbeta segments and 13 reverse primers for TCR Jbeta segments was used. The CDR3 region of rearranged TCR beta genes was amplified from genomic DNA with a multiplex PCR assay. The Illumina HiSeq System was used to sequence the amplified TCR beta libraries as 87-base-pair reads. The published analysis was carried out like this. Across the 600 to 700 repertoires, a later analysis counted 60 million to 90 million unique TCR beta chains, 9.5 million to 12 million of which were shared by at least two donors. Raw reads were error-corrected and collapsed into unique sequences with a nearest-neighbor algorithm that merged closely related sequences to remove PCR and sequencing errors. CDR3 sequences were aligned to IMGT reference sequences to assign V, D and J gene segments. For a sequence to be retained, at least a six-nucleotide match to both a V gene segment and a J gene segment was required. Rearrangements were called productive when the CDR3 lacked stop codons and stayed in frame with V and J; all others were non-productive. CDR3 was defined by IMGT convention, running from the second conserved V-encoded cysteine to the conserved J-encoded phenylalanine. The earlier analysis of some 550 of the donors excluded any sequence lacking an unambiguous match to a single V gene segment. In an earlier analysis of around 590 of the donors, a V segment was called functional when productive rearrangements were above 56.7%, and segregating when the standard deviation between donors exceeded 5%. A statistical classification framework was developed to diagnose cytomegalovirus status using the catalog of TCR beta chain sequences. A later analysis assigned V and J genes by comparing TCR nucleotide sequences with IMGT/GENE-DB human TR gene sequences. A later analysis assigned CDR3 sequences and most-parsimonious VDJ recombination scenarios with the TCRdist pipeline. In a later analysis, each TCR beta chain was defined by its CDR3 amino acid sequence together with its V-gene family, and reads lacking a unique V-gene family were excluded. A later analysis removed several hundred highly shared, low-generation-probability nucleotide sequences to deal with suspected cross-contamination and a sequencing artifact. For each public chain, a later analysis derived a clonal expansion index from normalized ranks of inferred template counts within each repertoire. In a later analysis, generation probabilities were computed with a VDJ recombination model fitted to out-of-frame rearrangements, and the resulting probabilities were checked against IGoR. In a later analysis, TCR-TCR, TCR-HLA and TCR-CMV co-occurrence was scored with hypergeometric tests, and a repertoire-size bias correction was applied to TCR pairs. A later analysis estimated false discovery rates by permuting HLA or CMV assignments 20 times. In a later analysis, co-occurring TCRs were grouped with DBSCAN, and TCRdist sequence similarity was added when clustering was performed within HLA-allele-positive subsets. For co-occurrence clustering, repertoires with fewer than 30,000 or more than 120,000 public chains were excluded, along with several repertoires with anomalous nucleotide sharing. Drawn from immuneACCESS, this table holds only the in-frame rearrangements with V and J called that TCRdb kept. Clones are partly lost; checked studies trace under half to an unresolved V gene and leave the rest unexplained. D and trimming were read from the DNA, whereas the V and J calls and clone size are those reported in that table. In this sample the table shows over 200,000 clones, 55% to 75% of which occur a single time. The ten biggest clones cover about 2.5% of the sample.

The data were taken from a study of cytomegalovirus exposure and HLA in healthy donors (dated by TCRdb to 2016 to 2017). At the level of the whole study: An earlier analysis of approximately 640 of the donors reported 250 to 300 Gb of sequence data and around 110 million unique TCR beta sequences from 190 million or so T cells. Donor age, sex, ethnicity and CMV serostatus were compiled together with the repertoire data. A separate validation cohort of approximately 130 different subjects was used in addition to the roughly 700-subject first cohort. An earlier analysis of around 540 of the donors applied high-throughput TCR beta sequencing to assess whether each TCR beta V gene segment acted as functional or pseudogenic. Typing coverage varied by locus: roughly 620-640 donors for A, B, C, DRB1 and DQB1; approximately 560 for DQA1; about 600 for DPA1; roughly 450 for DPB1. Rather than using new phenotypic data, the later analysis identified candidate immune exposures from TCR beta sequences and from how often those sequences occurred across donors. On average, roughly 240,000 unique TCR beta nucleotide sequences were sequenced per donor among 398 genotyped donors of the cohort, with 15% to 20% of those sequences being non-productive. About five DR-DQ haplotypes were handled as single units for association and clustering because linkage in the cohort was strong. A later analysis re-analyzed previously published TCR beta repertoires from about 730 donors and added high-resolution HLA genotyping to study TCR occurrence patterns. Of the 300 to 450 genotyped donors, 81% fell in the genetic ancestry cluster associated with self-reported Caucasian donors. To predict cytomegalovirus infection status, the study combined high-throughput TCR immunosequencing, statistical association of individual TCRs with disease status, and machine learning. The study profiled the T cell repertoires of hundreds of subjects by immunosequencing and related them to cytomegalovirus serostatus. HLA typing included class I and class II loci at four-digit resolution. A later genetic analysis used genome-wide SNP genotypes for about 65% of the 666 donors, treating that subset as a discovery cohort. All discovery cohort repertoires had been generated using a single sequencing platform. An early release covering some 640 HLA-typed donors comprised 250 to 350 gigabases of sequencing data and around 80 million unique TCR sequences. The study was designed to test whether signatures of past pathogen exposure could be identified by cataloging public T cell receptors. Summary of the overall study and its limitations: A later analysis found that TCR association rates varied across HLA loci, with DRB1 alleles showing the most associated TCRs and HLA-C alleles the fewest. This cohort had only TCR beta chains sequenced, and the lack of alpha or paired-chain data limited which features could be detected. The classifier was reported to diagnose cytomegalovirus status with high specificity and sensitivity in both the original and validation cohorts. An association between a missense DCLRE1C variant and V-gene and J-gene trimming of TCR beta chains was found in a later genetic analysis and replicated in an independent cohort. Immune exposure information for the cohort was limited to CMV serostatus. Specific HLA alleles were associated with 15,000 to 20,000 TCR beta sequences at a false discovery rate of 0.05 in a later analysis. According to the authors, the approach could potentially be generalized to other disease states and immunological phenotypes. Compared with the approximately 670-donor mean, donors in an Asian-associated ancestry cluster had fewer N-insertions in productive TCRs, according to a later genetic analysis. The sequencing pipeline was judged likely to have produced a cluster of highly shared sequence variants as a technical artifact. Three of the identified cytomegalovirus-associated TCR beta chains were confirmed in vitro to be specific for cytomegalovirus antigens. Some IMGT-functional V segments, including TRBV6-2 and TRBV6-3, could not be distinguished by the 87-base-pair reads and were therefore excluded. The presence/absence analyses assumed that sequencing depth was roughly uniform across donors, and that assumption may not be true. An earlier analysis of around 540 of the donors showed that most TCR beta V segments appeared in productive rearrangements either about 87% or about 30% of the time, which broadly matched IMGT annotations. While some public TCRs were present in many individuals, most TCR sequences turned up only very rarely across donors. In a later analysis, HLA-associated TCR beta chains were found to be more clonally expanded and to have lower generation probabilities than equally common non-associated chains. When HLA alleles, especially DR and DQ, strongly co-occurred, TCR associations were difficult to assign to individual alleles. Correlated functional status among segregating V segments might be attributable to linkage disequilibrium, but an unknown experimental factor could not be ruled out. A further reported finding was that TCR beta sequences accurately predicted the HLA-A and HLA-B alleles for most subjects in the first cohort. In a later analysis, several top co-occurrence clusters were reported to appear linked to parvovirus B19, influenza, CMV and Epstein-Barr virus. The study gave a list of more than 150 TCR beta chains associated with cytomegalovirus. Over 15 rarely observed V segments, including chromosome 9 orphons, were excluded from the earlier analysis of almost 600 of the donors because counts were too low. A later analysis found that most CMV-associated TCR beta chains appeared HLA-restricted, with HLA associations seemingly driven largely by CMV exposure. Because HLA typing was missing for some donors at each locus, association tests included only the typed subset.

The cohort consisted of 666 healthy bone marrow donors. At the time of sampling, all cohort members were nominally healthy, though unrecorded immune exposures were likely present. The donor was CMV seropositive and was included in the group of 250 to 300 seropositive cohort members. A peripheral blood sample was provided by each donor, and peripheral blood mononuclear cells were used for TCR beta sequencing. Genomic DNA was extracted from the blood cell samples with the Qiagen DNeasy Blood Extraction Kit. Rearrangement joined TRBV6-5 to TRBJ2-7, and 8 bases in between align with TRBD2. The sequencing input was PBMCs. The sequence was obtained from a man in his forties or fifties in good health and CMV-seropositive. This receptor has the CDR3 CASSVLLAASYEQYF. The DNA sequence is given as TGTGCCAGCAGTGTCCTACTAGCGGCGTCCTACGAGCAGTACTTC.